This is a list of T cell receptor beta chains from one sample in a study of beta chain features in type 1 diabetes. Method: immunoSEQ multiplex PCR; TCRdb's copy keeps in-frame clones and lacks some. Of tens of thousands of clones listed, roughly 70% are singletons. The sequenced sample was Tregs from blood. The receptors here all came from a woman aged 18-30 years with type 1 diabetes. Both conserved end residues are part of each CDR3. The order of the fields is D gene, clone size, V gene, J gene, CDR3 protein, CDR3 DNA. D genes are given only for firm matches. Clone sizes are given selectively: once, few, many, or a class where the clone is expanded.

-	few	TRBV28	TRBJ1-2	CASSFGGTYKGYTF	TGTGCCAGCAGTTTTGGAGGGACCTACAAAGGCTACACCTTC
-	-	TRBV7-9	TRBJ2-2	CASSFGGMGTGELFF	TGTGCCAGCAGCTTTGGCGGGATGGGCACCGGGGAGCTGTTTTTT
TRBD1	-	TRBV10-2	TRBJ2-6	CASSVSGQGAAGANVLTF	TGCGCCAGCAGTGTTTCGGGACAGGGGGCTGCTGGGGCCAACGTCCTGACTTTC
-	few	TRBV10-3	TRBJ1-3	CAIGHLENTIYF	TGTGCCATCGGGCACCTCGAGAACACCATATATTTT
-	-	TRBV18	TRBJ1-4	CASSPLTFGNEKLFF	TGTGCCAGCTCACCACTTACTTTCGGGAATGAAAAACTGTTTTTT
-	-	TRBV29-1	TRBJ2-7	CSVAGSEQYF	TGCAGCGTCGCAGGTTCCGAGCAGTACTTC
-	few	TRBV10-3	TRBJ2-2	CAISHTGELFF	TGTGCCATCAGCCATACCGGGGAGCTGTTTTTT
-	-	TRBV7-2	TRBJ2-5	CASSSRDQYQETQYF	TGTGCCAGCAGCTCGCGGGACCAGTACCAAGAGACCCAGTACTTC
TRBD1	few	TRBV7-2	TRBJ1-4	CASSSGTANEKLFF	TGTGCCAGCAGCTCCGGGACAGCAAATGAAAAACTGTTTTTT
TRBD2	-	TRBV19	TRBJ2-3	CASSTPSGRGTDTQYF	TGTGCCAGTAGTACCCCCAGCGGGAGGGGCACAGATACGCAGTATTTT
-	-	TRBV27	TRBJ1-5	CASSHLGAFGNQPQHF	TGTGCCAGCAGTCATTTGGGGGCGTTCGGCAATCAGCCCCAGCATTTT
-	-	TRBV5-4	TRBJ1-2	CASSSGTEILGYTF	TGTGCCAGCAGCTCCGGGACTGAGATTCTAGGCTACACCTTC
-	few	TRBV7-3	TRBJ1-1	CASSLTGGRAFF	TGTGCCAGCAGCTTAACGGGGGGGCGGGCTTTCTTT
TRBD1	-	TRBV27	TRBJ1-3	CASRDGTASGNTIYF	TGTGCCAGCAGGGACGGGACAGCCTCTGGAAACACCATATATTTT
-	-	TRBV5-4	TRBJ1-1	CASSLAVGGNTEAFF	TGTGCCAGCAGCTTGGCTGTCGGCGGGAACACTGAAGCTTTCTTT
-	once	TRBV11-2	TRBJ1-1	CASSLAPQEAFF	TGTGCCAGCAGCTTAGCCCCACAAGAAGCTTTCTTT
-	-	TRBV6-1	TRBJ2-7	CASSGRRGSYEQYF	TGTGCCAGCAGTGGCCGCAGGGGTTCCTACGAGCAGTACTTC
-	-	TRBV5-1	TRBJ1-1	CASSPRQNTEAFF	TGCGCCAGCAGCCCGCGACAGAACACTGAAGCTTTCTTT
-	-	TRBV19	TRBJ2-1	CASSVSSAGVHEQFF	TGTGCCAGTAGTGTTTCTAGTGCCGGGGTCCATGAGCAGTTCTTC
TRBD2	-	TRBV19	TRBJ2-5	CASSIPGGGMSETQYF	TGTGCCAGTAGTATCCCCGGCGGGGGGATGTCAGAGACCCAGTACTTC
-	-	TRBV5-1	TRBJ2-1	CASSKPSTSSYNEQFF	TGCGCCAGCAGCAAGCCCTCTACGAGCTCCTACAATGAGCAGTTCTTC
-	-	TRBV20-1	TRBJ1-2	CSASGDGYTF	TGCAGTGCTTCAGGGGATGGCTACACCTTC
TRBD2	-	TRBV7-9	TRBJ2-1	CASSLPLAGGNEQFF	TGTGCCAGCAGCTTGCCGCTAGCGGGAGGAAATGAGCAGTTCTTC
TRBD2	few	TRBV28	TRBJ2-5	CASTLGLATSQETQYF	TGTGCCAGCACCCTAGGACTAGCGACATCTCAAGAGACCCAGTACTTC
TRBD2	-	TRBV9	TRBJ2-7	CASSARLAGGPGEQYF	TGTGCCAGCAGCGCCAGACTAGCGGGAGGGCCGGGGGAGCAGTACTTC
-	-	TRBV4-1	TRBJ2-2	CAAGGTENTGELFF	TGCGCCGCTGGGGGGACAGAGAACACCGGGGAGCTGTTTTTT
-	-	TRBV6-6	TRBJ1-4	CASEHRATNEKLFF	TGTGCCAGTGAGCACAGGGCGACTAATGAAAAACTGTTTTTT
-	-	TRBV10-2	TRBJ1-5	CASRGTGNNQPQHF	TGCGCCAGCAGAGGAACAGGGAACAATCAGCCCCAGCATTTT
TRBD1	-	TRBV4-1	TRBJ1-5	CASSRRQGDQPQHF	TGCGCCAGCAGCCGAAGACAGGGTGATCAGCCCCAGCATTTT
-	-	TRBV11-2	TRBJ1-2	CASSPSNRGSGYGYTF	TGTGCCAGCAGCCCGTCCAACCGGGGGAGCGGCTATGGCTACACCTTC
TRBD1	-	TRBV28	TRBJ2-2	CASRGGSKSNTGELFF	TGTGCCAGCAGAGGGGGCTCGAAATCGAACACCGGGGAGCTGTTTTTT